This is a list of T cell receptor beta chains from one sample in a study of control samples from healthy donors and cancer patients. Profiled with immunoSEQ multiplex PCR; TCRdb holds only in-frame clones, not every one. Of approximately 150,000 clones listed, approximately 91% are singletons. The sequencing input was blood. These receptors were collected from a man younger than 40 in good health. Each CDR3 is given without its conserved first and last residue.

CDR3 protein: ASTAGTGYNSPLH
CDR3 length: 13
J gene: TRBJ1-6
V gene: TRBV28

CDR3 protein: ASTVRVSSGANVLT
CDR3 length: 14
J gene: TRBJ2-6
V gene: TRBV19

CDR3 protein: ASSLEGGNYGYT
CDR3 length: 12
J gene: TRBJ1-2
V gene: TRBV5-1

CDR3 protein: ASSRQGEDTEAF
CDR3 length: 12
J gene: TRBJ1-1
V gene: TRBV6-4

CDR3 protein: SVETNTEAF
CDR3 length: 9
J gene: TRBJ1-1
V gene: TRBV29-1

CDR3 protein: ASTPDRVTEAF
CDR3 length: 11
J gene: TRBJ1-1
V gene: TRBV25-1

CDR3 protein: SVASFADEQF
CDR3 length: 10
J gene: TRBJ2-1
V gene: TRBV29-1

CDR3 protein: ASSVADSDYGYT
CDR3 length: 12
J gene: TRBJ1-2
V gene: TRBV9

CDR3 protein: ASSLSVPPTYEQY
CDR3 length: 13
J gene: TRBJ2-7
V gene: TRBV27

CDR3 protein: ASSPVSYEQY
CDR3 length: 10
J gene: TRBJ2-7
V gene: TRBV27

CDR3 protein: ASSRTRYYEQY
CDR3 length: 11
J gene: TRBJ2-7
V gene: TRBV3-1/TRBV3-2

CDR3 protein: ASSPLGGPTWNEQF
CDR3 length: 14
J gene: TRBJ2-1
V gene: TRBV6-6

CDR3 protein: ASSLEGGAEAF
CDR3 length: 11
J gene: TRBJ1-1
V gene: TRBV5-1

CDR3 protein: ASSPQPGANYGYT
CDR3 length: 13
J gene: TRBJ1-2
V gene: TRBV18

CDR3 protein: ASSSPFGTARGRYMNTEAF
CDR3 length: 19
J gene: TRBJ1-1
V gene: TRBV27

CDR3 protein: ASSLWARPYEQY
CDR3 length: 12
J gene: TRBJ2-7
V gene: TRBV7-8

CDR3 protein: ASSVGQGGNQPQH
CDR3 length: 13
J gene: TRBJ1-5
V gene: TRBV9

CDR3 protein: ASSLVLGGDTEAF
CDR3 length: 13
J gene: TRBJ1-1
V gene: TRBV5-1

CDR3 protein: ASRRLVGSYEQY
CDR3 length: 12
J gene: TRBJ2-7
V gene: TRBV6-5

CDR3 protein: ASSSPPADTQY
CDR3 length: 11
J gene: TRBJ2-3
V gene: TRBV7-9

CDR3 protein: ATRQGGEKLF
CDR3 length: 10
J gene: TRBJ1-4
V gene: TRBV6-5

CDR3 protein: ASSQESTDTQY
CDR3 length: 11
J gene: TRBJ2-3
V gene: TRBV3-1/TRBV3-2

CDR3 protein: ASSPQGFGTDTQY
CDR3 length: 13
J gene: TRBJ2-3
V gene: TRBV7-2

CDR3 protein: ASSQDQRTLNTEAF
CDR3 length: 14
J gene: TRBJ1-1
V gene: TRBV4-1

CDR3 protein: ASGTRERLAGGYNEQF
CDR3 length: 16
J gene: TRBJ2-1
V gene: TRBV12-5

CDR3 protein: ASSLALAGGPVTRDTQY
CDR3 length: 17
J gene: TRBJ2-3
V gene: TRBV7-2

CDR3 protein: ATRQLNTEAF
CDR3 length: 10
J gene: TRBJ1-1
V gene: TRBV6-5

CDR3 protein: ASIQQGLAYEQY
CDR3 length: 12
J gene: TRBJ2-7
V gene: TRBV6-5

CDR3 protein: ASSPTATDTQY
CDR3 length: 11
J gene: TRBJ2-3
V gene: TRBV18

CDR3 protein: ASSVGQSTNEKLF
CDR3 length: 13
J gene: TRBJ1-4
V gene: TRBV25-1

CDR3 protein: ASSSTPNRDTEAF
CDR3 length: 13
J gene: TRBJ1-1
V gene: TRBV5-1

CDR3 protein: ATSDFSGDLGAPTGELF
CDR3 length: 17
J gene: TRBJ2-2
V gene: TRBV24-1

CDR3 protein: ASSVGEVRLSGNTIY
CDR3 length: 15
J gene: TRBJ1-3
V gene: TRBV5-6

CDR3 protein: ASSFHNEQF
CDR3 length: 9
J gene: TRBJ2-1
V gene: TRBV5-1

CDR3 protein: ASSVAGGENSPLH
CDR3 length: 13
J gene: TRBJ1-6
V gene: TRBV9

CDR3 protein: ASSVSSGGVDEQF
CDR3 length: 13
J gene: TRBJ2-1
V gene: TRBV9

CDR3 protein: ASSLMDTQY
CDR3 length: 9
J gene: TRBJ2-3
V gene: TRBV5-5

CDR3 protein: ASSSAGTGTGTQY
CDR3 length: 13
J gene: TRBJ2-5
V gene: TRBV5-5

CDR3 protein: ASSKGWTGDGNTIY
CDR3 length: 14
J gene: TRBJ1-3
V gene: TRBV21-1

CDR3 protein: ASSPGTGWTGELF
CDR3 length: 13
J gene: TRBJ2-2
V gene: TRBV6-5

CDR3 protein: SVSGVPEAF
CDR3 length: 9
J gene: TRBJ1-1
V gene: TRBV29-1

CDR3 protein: ASSVGTLSTLDTQY
CDR3 length: 14
J gene: TRBJ2-3
V gene: TRBV9

CDR3 protein: ASWEGLYEQY
CDR3 length: 10
J gene: TRBJ2-7
V gene: TRBV6-6

CDR3 protein: ASSPGSNYGYT
CDR3 length: 11
J gene: TRBJ1-2
V gene: TRBV7-3

CDR3 protein: ASSAGRGTGRQETQY
CDR3 length: 15
J gene: TRBJ2-5
V gene: TRBV5-1

CDR3 protein: ASSPWTSGGYEQY
CDR3 length: 13
J gene: TRBJ2-7
V gene: TRBV3-1/TRBV3-2

CDR3 protein: ASGLVEASPEKTEAF
CDR3 length: 15
J gene: TRBJ1-1
V gene: TRBV12-5

CDR3 protein: ATRASAGHNEQF
CDR3 length: 12
J gene: TRBJ2-1
V gene: TRBV24-1

CDR3 protein: ASSLVSGEQY
CDR3 length: 10
J gene: TRBJ2-7
V gene: TRBV5-6